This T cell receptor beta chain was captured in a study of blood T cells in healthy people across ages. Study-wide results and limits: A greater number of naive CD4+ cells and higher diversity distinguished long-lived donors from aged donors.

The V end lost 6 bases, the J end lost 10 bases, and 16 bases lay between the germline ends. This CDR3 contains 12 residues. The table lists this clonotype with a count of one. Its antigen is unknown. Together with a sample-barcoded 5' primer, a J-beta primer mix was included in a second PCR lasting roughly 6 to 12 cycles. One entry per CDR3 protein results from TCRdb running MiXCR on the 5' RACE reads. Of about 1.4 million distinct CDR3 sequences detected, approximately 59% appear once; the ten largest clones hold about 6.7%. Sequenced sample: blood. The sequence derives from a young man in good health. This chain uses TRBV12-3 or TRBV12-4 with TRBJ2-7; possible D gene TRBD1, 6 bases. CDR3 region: CASSPQGCIQYF. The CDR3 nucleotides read TGTGCCAGCAGCCCTCAGGGGTGTATTCAGTACTTC.